A selection of T cell receptor beta chains follows, all from one sample in a study of T cell responses to AZD1222 COVID-19 vaccine. Sequencing used immunoSEQ multiplex PCR; TCRdb keeps in-frame clones, though not all of them. The sample has around 90,000 clones, around nine tenths seen once. The sample in question was peripheral blood, obtained on day 0 of AZD1222 vaccination. The receptor set was obtained from an adult in good health. The CDR3 runs from the conserved cysteine through the conserved F or W. D genes are given only for firm matches.

v_gene: TRBV5-6; d_gene: NA; j_gene: TRBJ1-4; CDR3aa: CASTGPHEKLFF
v_gene: TRBV3-1/TRBV3-2; d_gene: TRBD1; j_gene: TRBJ1-4; CDR3aa: CASSQTGQGTNEKLFF
v_gene: TRBV12-3/TRBV12-4; d_gene: TRBD1; j_gene: TRBJ2-7; CDR3aa: CASRTGATYEQYF
v_gene: TRBV3-1/TRBV3-2; d_gene: TRBD1; j_gene: TRBJ1-6; CDR3aa: CASSQGDRDSPLHF
v_gene: TRBV6-2/TRBV6-3; d_gene: NA; j_gene: TRBJ2-3; CDR3aa: CASSFTRSTDTQYF
v_gene: TRBV5-4; d_gene: TRBD1; j_gene: TRBJ2-7; CDR3aa: CASSSGTGIYEQYF
v_gene: TRBV9; d_gene: NA; j_gene: TRBJ1-5; CDR3aa: CASSEVGDSNQPQHF
v_gene: TRBV15; d_gene: NA; j_gene: TRBJ1-3; CDR3aa: CATSRSGTGNTIYF
v_gene: TRBV5-1; d_gene: TRBD1; j_gene: TRBJ1-1; CDR3aa: CASSLYADDRVNTEAFF
v_gene: TRBV5-4; d_gene: NA; j_gene: TRBJ2-2; CDR3aa: CASSLGRQGRGELFF
v_gene: TRBV28; d_gene: TRBD1; j_gene: TRBJ1-4; CDR3aa: CASSFSGTGFEKLFF
v_gene: TRBV5-1; d_gene: TRBD2; j_gene: TRBJ2-7; CDR3aa: CASSMTSGGNEQYF
v_gene: TRBV6-5; d_gene: TRBD1; j_gene: TRBJ1-1; CDR3aa: CASRDRRIYTEAFF
v_gene: TRBV9; d_gene: NA; j_gene: TRBJ1-2; CDR3aa: CASSNEGAGYTF
v_gene: TRBV25-1; d_gene: TRBD1; j_gene: TRBJ2-3; CDR3aa: CASSGPWTGKGDTQYF
v_gene: TRBV5-6; d_gene: TRBD1; j_gene: TRBJ1-2; CDR3aa: CASSSPRGNGYTF
v_gene: TRBV7-8; d_gene: NA; j_gene: TRBJ1-3; CDR3aa: CASSLVTGSGNTIYF
v_gene: TRBV7-8; d_gene: NA; j_gene: TRBJ1-6; CDR3aa: CASSPSRANSPLHF
v_gene: TRBV4-1; d_gene: NA; j_gene: TRBJ1-2; CDR3aa: CASSEPGANYGYTF
v_gene: TRBV28; d_gene: TRBD1; j_gene: TRBJ2-7; CDR3aa: CASSMDRADYEQYF
v_gene: TRBV30; d_gene: NA; j_gene: TRBJ2-1; CDR3aa: CAWKVGTEQFF
v_gene: TRBV5-4; d_gene: NA; j_gene: TRBJ1-2; CDR3aa: CASSLGGYGYTF
v_gene: TRBV18; d_gene: TRBD1; j_gene: TRBJ1-6; CDR3aa: CASSPGQGTNSPLHF
v_gene: TRBV19; d_gene: NA; j_gene: TRBJ2-1; CDR3aa: CASTRSSYNEQFF
v_gene: TRBV2; d_gene: NA; j_gene: TRBJ1-5; CDR3aa: CASSQTGEQPQHF
v_gene: TRBV20-1; d_gene: NA; j_gene: TRBJ1-1; CDR3aa: CSAPRGGEAFF
v_gene: TRBV9; d_gene: NA; j_gene: TRBJ1-5; CDR3aa: CASSAGPGAPLNNQPQHF
v_gene: TRBV6-1; d_gene: NA; j_gene: TRBJ1-2; CDR3aa: CASSEWGYGYTF
v_gene: TRBV30; d_gene: TRBD1; j_gene: TRBJ2-4; CDR3aa: CAWSVAYPGTGFQNIQYF
v_gene: TRBV6-5; d_gene: NA; j_gene: TRBJ2-2; CDR3aa: CATISLTVNTGELFF
v_gene: TRBV5-1; d_gene: TRBD2; j_gene: TRBJ2-3; CDR3aa: CASSPGTSGGLRTDTQYF
v_gene: TRBV2; d_gene: NA; j_gene: TRBJ1-1; CDR3aa: CASNVARTEAFF
v_gene: TRBV28; d_gene: NA; j_gene: TRBJ2-5; CDR3aa: CASSPTQGRVETQYF
v_gene: TRBV14; d_gene: NA; j_gene: TRBJ2-7; CDR3aa: CASSLYGEQYF
v_gene: TRBV27; d_gene: NA; j_gene: TRBJ1-1; CDR3aa: CASSGQLNTEAFF
v_gene: TRBV15; d_gene: NA; j_gene: TRBJ2-2; CDR3aa: CATSRRGGSRGTGELFF
v_gene: TRBV9; d_gene: TRBD1; j_gene: TRBJ1-5; CDR3aa: CASSPRPDGEGANQPQHF
v_gene: TRBV5-4; d_gene: NA; j_gene: TRBJ2-3; CDR3aa: CASSPSSRPLFTDTQYF
v_gene: TRBV6-5; d_gene: NA; j_gene: TRBJ1-1; CDR3aa: CASSYSSGPYTEAFF
v_gene: TRBV6-1; d_gene: NA; j_gene: TRBJ1-1; CDR3aa: CASSEAELNTEAFF
v_gene: TRBV3-1/TRBV3-2; d_gene: TRBD1; j_gene: TRBJ2-2; CDR3aa: CASSPKTGVTGELFF